The clone carrying this T cell receptor beta chain has only one observation. The data were taken from a study of blood T cell repertoires in COVID-19. Study information: Samples representing acute and convalescent COVID-19 were sourced from the United States, Italy and Spain.

The participants were between about 18 and 90 years old and came from 24 US areas. For recovered donors of Cohort 3, there were two negative PCRs, clearance, or symptom resolution. The assay was immunoSEQ multiplex PCR, and TCRdb's table has in-frame clones only and misses some. The table has approximately 210,000 clones, roughly 87% seen once. V lost 2 bases to trimming and J lost 7 bases, with 17 bases between them. This CDR3 region has 15 residues. CDR1 is KGHSH, CDR2 LQKENI, per germline. This receptor was taken from a woman younger than 45 who had recovered from COVID-19. The genes are TRBV18 and TRBJ1-2; tentative D call: TRBD1 (5 bases). Sequencing used PBMCs or T cells enriched from blood (not recorded which). CDR3 protein: CASSPDSSSIGGYTF. The DNA for the CDR3 is TGTGCCAGCTCACCAGACAGTTCCTCAATCGGTGGCTACACCTTC. Combining the CDR3 with reference TRBV18 and TRBJ1-2 gives the whole variable domain NAGVMQNPRHLVRRRGQEARLRCSPMKGHSHVYWYRQLPEEGLKFMVYLQKENIIDESGMPKERFSAEFPKEGPSILRIQQVVRGDSAAYFCASSPDSSSIGGYTFGSGTRLTVV.